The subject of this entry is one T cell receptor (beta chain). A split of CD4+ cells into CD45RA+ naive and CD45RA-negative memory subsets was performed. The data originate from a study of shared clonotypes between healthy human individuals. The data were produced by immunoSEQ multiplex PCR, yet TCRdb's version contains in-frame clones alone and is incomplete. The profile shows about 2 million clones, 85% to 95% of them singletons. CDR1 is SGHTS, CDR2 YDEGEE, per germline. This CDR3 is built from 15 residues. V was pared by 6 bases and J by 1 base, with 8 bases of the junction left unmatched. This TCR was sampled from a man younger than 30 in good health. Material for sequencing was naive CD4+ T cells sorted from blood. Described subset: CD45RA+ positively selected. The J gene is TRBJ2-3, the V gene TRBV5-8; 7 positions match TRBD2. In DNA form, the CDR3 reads TGTGCCAGCAACCCGAGGGCGGGGGGCACAGATACGCAGTATTTT. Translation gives CASNPRAGGTDTQYF.